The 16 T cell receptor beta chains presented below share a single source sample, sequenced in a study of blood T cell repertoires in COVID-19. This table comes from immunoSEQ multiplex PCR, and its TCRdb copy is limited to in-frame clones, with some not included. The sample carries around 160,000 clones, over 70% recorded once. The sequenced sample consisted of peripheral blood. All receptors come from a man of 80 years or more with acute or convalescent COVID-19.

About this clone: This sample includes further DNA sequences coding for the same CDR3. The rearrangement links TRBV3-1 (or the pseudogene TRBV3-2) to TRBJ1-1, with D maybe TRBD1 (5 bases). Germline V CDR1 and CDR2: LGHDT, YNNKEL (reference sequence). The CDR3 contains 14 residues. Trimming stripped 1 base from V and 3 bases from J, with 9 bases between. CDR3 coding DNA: TGTGCCAGCAGCCAAGTTGGGGGGGACACTGAAGCTTTCTTT. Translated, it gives CASSQVGGDTEAFF.

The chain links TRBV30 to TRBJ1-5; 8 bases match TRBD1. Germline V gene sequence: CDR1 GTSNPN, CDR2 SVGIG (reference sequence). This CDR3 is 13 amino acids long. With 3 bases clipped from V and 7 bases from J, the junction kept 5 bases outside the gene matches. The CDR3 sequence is CAWSGQGGQPQHF. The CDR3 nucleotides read TGTGCCTGGAGCGGACAGGGCGGGCAGCCCCAGCATTTT.

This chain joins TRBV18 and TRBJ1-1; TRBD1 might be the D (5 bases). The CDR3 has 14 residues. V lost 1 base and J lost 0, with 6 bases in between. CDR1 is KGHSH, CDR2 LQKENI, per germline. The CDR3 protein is CASSPQGMNTEAFF. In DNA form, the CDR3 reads TGTGCCAGCTCACCACAGGGGATGAACACTGAAGCTTTCTTT.

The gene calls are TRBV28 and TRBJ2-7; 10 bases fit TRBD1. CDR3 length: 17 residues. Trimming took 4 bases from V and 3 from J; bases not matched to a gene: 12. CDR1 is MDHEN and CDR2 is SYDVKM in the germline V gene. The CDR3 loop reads CASSSFSEGQGGYEQYF. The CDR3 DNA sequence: TGTGCCAGCAGTTCATTCTCTGAAGGACAGGGGGGCTACGAGCAGTACTTC.

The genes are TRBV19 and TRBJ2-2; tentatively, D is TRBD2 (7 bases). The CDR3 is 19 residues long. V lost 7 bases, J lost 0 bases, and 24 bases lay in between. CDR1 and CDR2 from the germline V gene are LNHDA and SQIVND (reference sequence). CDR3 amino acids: CASKGGRGGPWANTGELFF. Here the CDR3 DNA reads TGTGCCAGTAAGGGCGGGAGAGGGGGGCCGTGGGCGAACACCGGGGAGCTGTTTTTT.

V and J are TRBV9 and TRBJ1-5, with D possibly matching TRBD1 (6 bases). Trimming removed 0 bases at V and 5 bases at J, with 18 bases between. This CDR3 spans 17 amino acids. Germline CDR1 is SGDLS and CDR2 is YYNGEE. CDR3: CASSVAGGALVDQPQHF. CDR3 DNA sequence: TGTGCCAGCAGCGTAGCCGGGGGGGCGCTGGTTGATCAGCCCCAGCATTTT.

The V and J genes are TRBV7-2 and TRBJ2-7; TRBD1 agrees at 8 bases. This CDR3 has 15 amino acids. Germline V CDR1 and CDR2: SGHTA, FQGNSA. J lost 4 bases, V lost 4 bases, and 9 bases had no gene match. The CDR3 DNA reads TGTGCCAGCAGCTCAGGGGGCGGATTTTTTTACGAGCAGTACTTC. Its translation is CASSSGGGFFYEQYF.

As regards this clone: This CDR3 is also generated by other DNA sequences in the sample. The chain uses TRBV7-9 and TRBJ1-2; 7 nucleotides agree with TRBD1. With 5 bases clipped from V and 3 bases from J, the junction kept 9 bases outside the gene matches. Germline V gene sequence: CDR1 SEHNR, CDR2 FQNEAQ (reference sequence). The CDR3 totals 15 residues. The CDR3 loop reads CASSRWTGGDYGYTF. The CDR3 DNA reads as TGTGCCAGCAGCCGTTGGACAGGAGGCGACTATGGCTACACCTTC. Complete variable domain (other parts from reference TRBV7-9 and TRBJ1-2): DTGVSQNPRHKITKRGQNVTFRCDPISEHNRLYWYRQTLGQGPEFLTYFQNEAQLEKSRLLSDRFSAERPKGSFSTLEIQRTEQGDSAMYLCASSRWTGGDYGYTFGSGTRLTVV.

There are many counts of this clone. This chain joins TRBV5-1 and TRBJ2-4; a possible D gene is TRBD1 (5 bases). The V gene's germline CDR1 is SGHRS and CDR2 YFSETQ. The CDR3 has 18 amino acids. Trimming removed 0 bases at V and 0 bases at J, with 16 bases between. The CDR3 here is CASSLEQGRTVAKNIQYF. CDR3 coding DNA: TGCGCCAGCAGCTTGGAGCAGGGCAGGACCGTAGCCAAAAACATTCAGTACTTC. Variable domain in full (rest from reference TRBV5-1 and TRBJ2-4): KAGVTQTPRYLIKTRGQQVTLSCSPISGHRSVSWYQQTPGQGLQFLFEYFSETQRNKGNFPGRFSGRQFSNSRSEMNVSTLELGDSALYLCASSLEQGRTVAKNIQYFGAGTRLSVL.

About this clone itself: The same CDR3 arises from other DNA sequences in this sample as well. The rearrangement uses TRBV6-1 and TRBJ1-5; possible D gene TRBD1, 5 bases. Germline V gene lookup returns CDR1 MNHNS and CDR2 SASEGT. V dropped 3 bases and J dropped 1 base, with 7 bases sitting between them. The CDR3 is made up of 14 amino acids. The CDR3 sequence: CASSDRQSNQPQHF. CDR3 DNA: TGTGCCAGCAGTGATCGACAGAGCAATCAGCCCCAGCATTTT.

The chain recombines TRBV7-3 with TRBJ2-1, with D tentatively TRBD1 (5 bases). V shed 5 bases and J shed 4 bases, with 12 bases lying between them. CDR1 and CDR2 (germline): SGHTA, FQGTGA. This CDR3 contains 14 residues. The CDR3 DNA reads TGTGCCAGCAGCCGACAGCGTGATTACAATGAGCAGTTCTTC. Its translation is CASSRQRDYNEQFF.

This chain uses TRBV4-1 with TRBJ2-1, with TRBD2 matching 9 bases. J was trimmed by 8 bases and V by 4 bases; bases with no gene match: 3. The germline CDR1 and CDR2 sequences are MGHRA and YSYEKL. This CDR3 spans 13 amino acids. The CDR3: CASSLSGGDEQFF. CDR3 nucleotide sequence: TGCGCCAGCAGCCTTAGCGGGGGCGATGAGCAGTTCTTC.

The CDR3 sequence: CASSEPGTGLSYEQYF. The CDR3 region has the DNA TGTGCCAGCAGTGAACCCGGGACAGGCCTATCCTACGAGCAGTACTTC. The rearrangement joins TRBV6-1 to TRBJ2-7; TRBD1 matches at 8 bases. This CDR3 is 16 amino acids long. V was clipped by 2 bases and J by 1 base; unmatched bases: 7. Germline V gives CDR1 MNHNS, CDR2 SASEGT.

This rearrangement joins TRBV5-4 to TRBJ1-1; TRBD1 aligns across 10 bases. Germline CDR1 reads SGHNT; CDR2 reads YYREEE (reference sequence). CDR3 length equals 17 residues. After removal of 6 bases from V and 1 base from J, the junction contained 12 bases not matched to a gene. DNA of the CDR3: TGTGCCAGCACCTTATCACGGGACAGGGGTTGGAACACTGAAGCTTTCTTT. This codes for CASTLSRDRGWNTEAFF.

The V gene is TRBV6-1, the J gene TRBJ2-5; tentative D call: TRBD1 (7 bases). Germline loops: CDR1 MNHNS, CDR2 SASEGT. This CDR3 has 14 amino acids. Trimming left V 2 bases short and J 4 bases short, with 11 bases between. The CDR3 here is CASSEQGGRETQYF. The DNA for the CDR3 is TGTGCCAGCAGTGAACAGGGGGGAAGAGAGACCCAGTACTTC.

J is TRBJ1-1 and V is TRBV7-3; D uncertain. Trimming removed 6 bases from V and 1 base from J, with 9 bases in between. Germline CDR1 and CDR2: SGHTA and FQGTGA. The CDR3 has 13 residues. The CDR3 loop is CASRRNTNTEAFF. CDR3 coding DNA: TGTGCCAGCAGACGTAACACGAACACTGAAGCTTTCTTT.